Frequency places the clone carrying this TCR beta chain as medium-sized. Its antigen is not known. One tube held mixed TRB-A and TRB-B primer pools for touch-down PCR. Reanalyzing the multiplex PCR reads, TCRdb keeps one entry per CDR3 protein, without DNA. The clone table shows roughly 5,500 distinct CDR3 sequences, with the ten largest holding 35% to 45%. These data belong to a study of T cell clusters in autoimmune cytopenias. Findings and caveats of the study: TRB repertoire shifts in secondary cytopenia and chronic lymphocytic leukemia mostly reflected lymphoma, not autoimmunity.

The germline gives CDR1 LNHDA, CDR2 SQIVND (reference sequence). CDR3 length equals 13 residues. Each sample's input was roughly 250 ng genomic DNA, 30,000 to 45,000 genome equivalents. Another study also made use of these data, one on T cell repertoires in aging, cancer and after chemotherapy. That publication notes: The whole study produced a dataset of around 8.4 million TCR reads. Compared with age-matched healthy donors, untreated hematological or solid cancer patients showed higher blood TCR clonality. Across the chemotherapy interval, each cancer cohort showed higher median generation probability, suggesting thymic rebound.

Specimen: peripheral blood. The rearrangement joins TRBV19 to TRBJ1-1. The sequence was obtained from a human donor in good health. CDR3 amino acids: CASSIAGITEAFF.